This record covers a single TCR beta chain. Antigen specificity is unknown. This entry is derived from a study of blood T cells in healthy people across ages. Every donor gave around 10 milliliters of peripheral blood. Sample-barcoded 5' priming and a J-beta primer mix drove a second PCR of about 6 to 11 cycles. TCRdb recomputed calls from the 5' RACE reads with MiXCR, one row per CDR3 protein. The data show about 1.5 million distinct CDR3 sequences, about 45% seen once. The CDR3 runs 16 residues. V dropped 0 bases and J dropped 8; count of bases not matched to a gene: 3. Per the germline V gene, CDR1 is LGHNA and CDR2 is YNFKEQ. Study-level findings and limits: Fewer expanded clones and more diversity marked long-lived versus aged donors. It was not possible, with unsorted PBMCs, to conclusively compare naive and antigen-experienced cells. Older age coincided with a roughly linear decline in TCR beta diversity per million T cells.

Sequenced sample: blood. This clonotype originated in a woman younger than 35 in good health. The V call is TRBV4-2, the J call TRBJ2-1, with TRBD2 identical over 14 bases. CDR3 sequence (DNA): TGTGCCAGCAGCCAAGATTGGACTAGCGGGAGGTATGAGCAGTTCTTC. Translation gives CASSQDWTSGRYEQFF.